These 17 T cell receptor beta chains were all obtained from the same sample, sequenced in a study of blood T cell repertoires in COVID-19. Generated by immunoSEQ multiplex PCR, the TCRdb table keeps only in-frame clones and is missing some. The sample holds some 120,000 clones, roughly 85% seen once. Input material: peripheral blood. These TCRs come from a human donor in a cohort sampled during active COVID-19.

This chain links TRBV9 with TRBJ1-1; D may be TRBD1 (6 bases). CDR1 and CDR2 from the germline V gene are SGDLS and YYNGEE. This CDR3 is built from 15 residues. Trimming shortened V by 0 bases and J by 1 base, and 10 bases separated the two germline ends. The CDR3 region has the DNA TGTGCCAGCAGCGTAGGGACAGCCCCGAACACTGAAGCTTTCTTT. Protein product: CASSVGTAPNTEAFF.

This clone was counted at least ten times. This chain uses TRBV15 with TRBJ1-2, with D hard to call. The CDR3 is 13 amino acids. CDR1 and CDR2 from the germline V gene are LNHNV and YYDKDF (reference sequence). Trimming left V 0 bases short and J 11 bases short, with 13 bases between. The CDR3 sequence is CATSRDPSFSYTF. DNA for the CDR3: TGTGCCACCAGCAGAGACCCTAGTTTTTCTTACACCTTC.

The V and J genes are TRBV7-3 and TRBJ2-3; D might be TRBD2 (6 bases). The CDR3 contains 17 residues. Trimming cost V 5 bases and J 2 bases, with 20 bases left between them. The germline gives CDR1 SGHTA, CDR2 FQGTGA. CDR3 amino acids: CASSPNPQGLITDTQYF. The CDR3 coding sequence is TGTGCCAGCAGCCCAAATCCCCAGGGACTTATCACAGATACGCAGTATTTT.

As for this clone: This specimen includes other DNA sequences encoding the same CDR3. V usage is TRBV12-3 or TRBV12-4 and J usage is TRBJ1-5; D call uncertain. The CDR3 covers 13 residues. Trimming left V 3 bases short and J 4 bases short, with 7 bases between. Here the CDR3 DNA reads TGTGCCAGCAGTTTTACCGGGAATCAGCCCCAGCATTTT. Its protein product is CASSFTGNQPQHF.

In its sample, this clone was seen once. J is TRBJ2-5 and V is TRBV5-4; D is unclear. Per germline, CDR1 SGHNT and CDR2 YYREEE (reference sequence). The CDR3 is made up of 15 amino acids. Trimming cost V 0 bases and J 5 bases, with 14 bases left between them. This CDR3 is CASSLGGPSLETQYF. CDR3 coding DNA: TGTGCCAGCAGCTTGGGAGGCCCCTCGCTGGAGACCCAGTACTTC.

This sequence joins TRBV19 and TRBJ2-3, with a tentative D call TRBD1 (6 bases). The germline gives CDR1 LNHDA, CDR2 SQIVND (reference sequence). Trimming stripped 6 bases from V and 0 bases from J, with 10 bases between. The length of the CDR3 is 14 residues. The CDR3 DNA follows: TGTGCCAGTAGGAAACAGGGAAGCACAGATACGCAGTATTTT. Residues: CASRKQGSTDTQYF.

V gene TRBV10-3 combines with J gene TRBJ2-7; 7 nucleotides align to TRBD1. Germline-derived CDR1 and CDR2 are ENHRY and SYGVKD. The CDR3 has 13 amino acids. The trim removed 6 bases at V and 1 base at J, leaving 3 bases unmatched. CDR3 sequence (DNA): TGTGCCATCAGGAGGGACAGATCCTACGAGCAGTACTTC. Its protein is CAIRRDRSYEQYF.

The genes are TRBV12-5 and TRBJ1-5; D perhaps matches TRBD1 (5 bases). Trimming removed 5 bases from V and 6 bases from J, with 14 bases in between. CDR3 size: 14 residues. Germline V CDR1 and CDR2: LGHNT, FRNRAP. Here the CDR3 reads CASGPGGESQPQHF. DNA of the CDR3: TGTGCTAGTGGTCCCGGGGGGGAAAGTCAGCCCCAGCATTTT. Filled out from reference TRBV12-5 and TRBJ1-5, the complete variable domain reads DARVTQTPRHKVTEMGQEVTMRCQPILGHNTVFWYRQTMMQGLELLAYFRNRAPLDDSGMPKDRFSAEMPDATLATLKIQPSEPRDSAVYFCASGPGGESQPQHFGDGTRLSIL.

Comment on this clone: Sequence at one end of the junction differs from germline and may be a read error. The rearrangement joins TRBV5-5 to TRBJ2-5, with D maybe TRBD2 (6 bases). Germline assignment: CDR1 SGHKS and CDR2 YYEKEE (reference sequence). The CDR3 loop spans 13 amino acids. The CDR3 is CASSETSSGGLNF. The CDR3 nucleotides read TGTGCCAGCAGCGAGACATCCTCCGGGGGATTAAACTTC.

V is TRBV19 and J is TRBJ1-1; 10 positions match TRBD1. CDR1 is LNHDA and CDR2 is SQIVND in the germline V gene (reference sequence). Trimming took 8 bases from V and 1 from J; bases not matched to a gene: 10. The CDR3 runs to 16 residues. The CDR3 DNA follows: TGTGCCAGTCACATCCGACAGGGGGCGCCGAACACTGAAGCTTTCTTT. Encoded protein: CASHIRQGAPNTEAFF.

This clone has just one count. For the CDR3, the DNA is TGTGCCAGCTCACCCCTGGCCTTGGACAGGGGGACGAACACTGAAGCTTTCTTT. This sequence encodes CASSPLALDRGTNTEAFF. The chain has TRBV18 and TRBJ1-1; TRBD1 matches 10 bases. Trimming took 3 bases from V and 1 from J; bases not matched to a gene: 11. Germline V gene data show CDR1 as KGHSH and CDR2 as LQKENI. The CDR3 covers 18 residues.

The V gene is TRBV19, the J gene TRBJ1-1; 8 positions agree with TRBD1. The CDR3 spans 13 residues. Germline loops: CDR1 LNHDA, CDR2 SQIVND (reference sequence). Germline trimming cut 10 bases from V and 1 base from J; bases unmatched to any gene: 5. The CDR3 loop is CATGQGANTEAFF. In DNA, the CDR3 is TGTGCCACCGGCCAGGGGGCGAACACTGAAGCTTTCTTT.

The V gene is TRBV30, the J gene TRBJ2-3, with D hard to call. The CDR3 covers 13 residues. V gave up 4 bases and J gave up 2 bases, with 10 bases separating them. CDR1 GTSNPN and CDR2 SVGIG come from the germline V gene (reference sequence). The CDR3 is CAWMWADTDTQYF. The CDR3 nucleotides read TGTGCCTGGATGTGGGCAGACACAGATACGCAGTATTTT.

The chain combines TRBV6-5 with TRBJ2-1; D is undetermined. The CDR3 length is 11 residues. Germline V gene sequence: CDR1 MNHEY, CDR2 SVGAGI. V was cut by 5 bases and J by 7 bases, with 6 bases left in between. DNA for the CDR3: TGTGCCAGCAGTCAAAATAATGAGCAGTTCTTC. This translates into CASSQNNEQFF.

This sequence joins TRBV3-1 (or the pseudogene TRBV3-2) and TRBJ2-4; D might be TRBD2 (7 bases). The CDR3 covers 17 residues. The germline V gene has CDR1 LGHDT and CDR2 YNNKEL (reference sequence). The V gene lost 4 bases and the J gene lost 1 base, with 17 bases spanning the gap. The CDR3 coding sequence is TGTGCCAGCAGCCTTAATTTCGGGGGGCGGGCCAAAAACATTCAGTACTTC. This encodes CASSLNFGGRAKNIQYF.

This clone was observed a single time. The genes are TRBV7-9 and TRBJ2-7; D perhaps matches TRBD2 (6 bases). This CDR3 has 15 residues. Germline V gene data show CDR1 as SEHNR and CDR2 as FQNEAQ (reference sequence). Trimming cost V 2 bases and J 5 bases, with 16 bases left between them. CDR3 sequence reads: CASSLRPGRFNEQYF. The CDR3 DNA follows: TGTGCCAGCAGCTTAAGGCCAGGGAGGTTCAACGAGCAGTACTTC. Drawing the rest from reference TRBV7-9 and TRBJ2-7, the complete variable domain is DTGVSQNPRHKITKRGQNVTFRCDPISEHNRLYWYRQTLGQGPEFLTYFQNEAQLEKSRLLSDRFSAERPKGSFSTLEIQRTEQGDSAMYLCASSLRPGRFNEQYFGPGTRLTVT.

The chain carries TRBV7-2 and TRBJ2-1, with TRBD2 matching over 7 bases. The germline V gene has CDR1 SGHTA and CDR2 FQGNSA. V lost 5 bases to trimming and J lost 6 bases; unmatched junction nucleotides: 13. The CDR3 is 16 amino acids. Written as DNA, the CDR3 is TGTGCCAGCAGCGTCGCCGCGGGAGTATCAGCCAATGAGCAGTTCTTC. It codes for CASSVAAGVSANEQFF.